The clone carrying this TCR beta chain has only a few counts. The source of the sample is a study of blood T cell repertoires in COVID-19. The table came from immunoSEQ multiplex PCR; TCRdb's copy has only in-frame clones and leaves some out. The data contain 150,000 or so clones, roughly 78% of them singletons. The Seattle patients, enrolled during active infection, were followed longitudinally. The CDR3 length is 12 residues. Germline V lookup: CDR1 MNHEY, CDR2 SVGAGI. The germline V and J ends were trimmed by 5 bases and 7 bases, with 6 bases remaining between them. This sequence joins TRBV6-5 and TRBJ1-6; D is perhaps TRBD1 (6 bases). The sequenced material came from peripheral blood. The receptor was derived from a woman aged 55-75 years with COVID-19, enrolled during active disease. In DNA, the CDR3 is TGTGCCAGCAGTCAGGGGAATTCACCCCTCCACTTT. Protein product: CASSQGNSPLHF.